Listed below are T cell receptor beta chains from one sample, sequenced in a study of T cells in Graves' hyperthyroidism and ophthalmopathy. TCRdb itself ran the multiplex PCR reads through MiXCR, one entry per CDR3 protein. The table includes some 500,000 distinct CDR3 sequences, about 16% detected once. The sequencing sample was made of blood. The receptor source for this set is a woman in her 30s with Graves' ophthalmopathy. Each CDR3 is given without its conserved first and last residue. The size field is filled for only some rows; it gives once, few, many or a size class.

clone size: few
V gene: TRBV28
CDR3 protein: ASSPAGGDYGYT

clone size: few
V gene: TRBV10-3
CDR3 protein: AISDPPGEAF

clone size: many
V gene: TRBV30
CDR3 protein: AWSDGWGNEQF

clone size: .
V gene: TRBV24-1
CDR3 protein: ATSRDVGELF

clone size: .
V gene: TRBV20-1
CDR3 protein: SAARGETQY

clone size: many
V gene: TRBV28
CDR3 protein: ASSWTGNPKNIQY

clone size: many
V gene: TRBV2
CDR3 protein: ASSARTGGTDTQY

clone size: .
V gene: TRBV27
CDR3 protein: ASSLSGSDTIY

clone size: few
V gene: TRBV24-1
CDR3 protein: ATSDPLAGEYDEQF

clone size: few
V gene: TRBV3-1
CDR3 protein: ASSQEGAGNTEAF

clone size: .
V gene: TRBV28
CDR3 protein: ASTSGLTYEQY

clone size: once
V gene: TRBV10-2
CDR3 protein: ASSESPSLNTEAF

clone size: many
V gene: TRBV2
CDR3 protein: ASSESGRAGANVLT

clone size: .
V gene: TRBV30
CDR3 protein: AWNRGSGTYEQY

clone size: many
V gene: TRBV7-2
CDR3 protein: ASSLYRGLNTEAF